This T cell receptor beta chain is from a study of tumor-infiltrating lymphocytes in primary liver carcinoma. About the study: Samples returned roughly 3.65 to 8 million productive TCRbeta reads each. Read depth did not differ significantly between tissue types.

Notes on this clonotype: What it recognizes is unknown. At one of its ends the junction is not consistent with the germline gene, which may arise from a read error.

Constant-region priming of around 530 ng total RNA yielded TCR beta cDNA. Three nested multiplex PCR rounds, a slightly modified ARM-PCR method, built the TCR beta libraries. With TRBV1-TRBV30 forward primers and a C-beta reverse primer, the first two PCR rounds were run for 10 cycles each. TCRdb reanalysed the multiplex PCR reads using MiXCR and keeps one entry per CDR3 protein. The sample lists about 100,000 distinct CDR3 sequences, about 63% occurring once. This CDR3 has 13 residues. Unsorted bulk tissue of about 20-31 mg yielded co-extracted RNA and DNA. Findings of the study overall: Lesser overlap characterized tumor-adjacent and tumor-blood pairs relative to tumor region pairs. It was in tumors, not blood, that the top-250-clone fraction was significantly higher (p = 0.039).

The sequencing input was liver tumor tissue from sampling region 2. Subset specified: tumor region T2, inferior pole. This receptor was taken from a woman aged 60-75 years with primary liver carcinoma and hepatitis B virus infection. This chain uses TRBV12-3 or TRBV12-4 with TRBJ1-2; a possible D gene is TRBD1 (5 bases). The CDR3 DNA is TGTACCAGCAGTTTGGACAAAAACTATGGTTACACCTTC. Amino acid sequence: CTSSLDKNYGYTF.